This entry is about one TCR beta chain. TCRdb used MiXCR to reprocess the RT-PCR reads, holding one entry per CDR3 protein. The repertoire holds about 410,000 distinct CDR3 sequences, with 16% as singletons. This CDR3 is 14 amino acids long. The V gene end was trimmed by 6 bases and the J gene end by 7 bases; junction bases not matched to a gene: 11. The germline V gene encodes CDR1 SGHTA and CDR2 FQGNSA. This specimen comes from a study of patients and donors after allogeneic stem cell transplantation. The sequenced sample was blood, either unsorted or a sorted T cell fraction (not recorded which). This receptor was taken from a human donor who was either an allogeneic HSCT recipient or a stem cell or donor lymphocyte infusion donor (not recorded which). It is not recorded whose cells these are; they may come from a transplant donor. The chain couples TRBV7-2 to TRBJ2-7; TRBD1 matches 8 bases. CDR3 residues: CASRLMQGAREQYF. CDR3 nucleotide sequence: TGTGCCAGCAGACTTATGCAGGGGGCTCGAGAGCAGTACTTC.